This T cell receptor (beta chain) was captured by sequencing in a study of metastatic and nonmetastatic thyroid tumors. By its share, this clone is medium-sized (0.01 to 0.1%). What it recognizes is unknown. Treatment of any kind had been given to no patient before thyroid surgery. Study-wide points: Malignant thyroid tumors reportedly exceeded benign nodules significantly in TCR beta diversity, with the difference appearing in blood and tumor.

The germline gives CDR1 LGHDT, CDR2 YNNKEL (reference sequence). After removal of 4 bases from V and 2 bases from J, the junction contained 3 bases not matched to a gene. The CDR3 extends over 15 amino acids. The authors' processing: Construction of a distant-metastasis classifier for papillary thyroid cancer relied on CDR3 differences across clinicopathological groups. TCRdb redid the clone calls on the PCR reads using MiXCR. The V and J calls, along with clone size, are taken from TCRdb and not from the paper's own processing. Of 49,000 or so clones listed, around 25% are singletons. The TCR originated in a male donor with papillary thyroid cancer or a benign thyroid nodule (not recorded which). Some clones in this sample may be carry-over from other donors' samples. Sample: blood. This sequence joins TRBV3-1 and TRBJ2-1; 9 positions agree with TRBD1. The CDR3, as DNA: TGTGCCAGCAGCCCTACAGGGGGCGCCTACAATGAGCAGTTCTTC. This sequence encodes CASSPTGGAYNEQFF.